These T cell receptor beta chains were read from a single sample in a study of patients and donors after allogeneic stem cell transplantation. TCRdb analysed the RT-PCR reads with MiXCR anew, one entry per CDR3 protein. The sample includes roughly 8,400 distinct CDR3 sequences, 4% seen only once; the top ten take just under 20%. Sample: blood, either unsorted or a sorted T cell fraction (not recorded which). All receptors come from a human donor who was either an allogeneic HSCT recipient or a stem cell or donor lymphocyte infusion donor (not recorded which). It is not recorded whose cells these are; they may come from a transplant donor. Both conserved end residues are part of each CDR3. D genes are given only for firm matches. Clone sizes are given selectively: once, few, many, or a class where the clone is expanded.

>TRBV5-1|TRBJ1-5|TRBD1|medium-sized
CASSLTGGNQPQHF
TGCGCCAGCAGCTTGACAGGGGGCAATCAGCCCCAGCATTTT
>TRBV5-6|TRBJ1-5|-|many
CASSLLGQPQHF
TGTGCCAGCAGCTTGTTGGGTCAGCCCCAGCATTTT
>TRBV9|TRBJ2-7|-|many
CASSVDGTRVYEQYF
TGTGCCAGCAGCGTAGATGGGACAAGGGTTTACGAGCAGTACTTC
>TRBV6-5|TRBJ2-1|TRBD2|many
CASSTLPGTSAYNEQFF
TGTGCCAGCAGTACTTTACCCGGGACTAGCGCGTACAATGAGCAGTTCTTC
>TRBV28|TRBJ2-5|-|many
CASSSPPGPRGRETQYF
TGTGCCAGCAGCAGTCCACCGGGACCTCGAGGGAGAGAGACCCAGTACTTC
>TRBV7-2|TRBJ2-1|TRBD2|medium-sized
CASSLASYGASGRFNEQFF
TGTGCCAGCAGCTTAGCTTCCTACGGGGCTAGCGGGAGGTTCAATGAGCAGTTCTTC
>TRBV10-3|TRBJ2-3|-|many
CAISGLWGDTQYF
TGTGCCATCAGTGGCTTGTGGGGAGATACGCAGTATTTT
>TRBV12-3/TRBV12-4|TRBJ2-1|-|many
CASTPDLGDYNEQFF
TGTGCCAGCACCCCAGACTTAGGGGACTACAATGAGCAGTTCTTC
>TRBV7-2|TRBJ1-6|-|medium-sized
CASSLGPETYNSPLHF
TGTGCCAGCAGCTTAGGGCCAGAAACCTATAATTCACCCCTCCACTTT
>TRBV7-9|TRBJ2-3|-|many
CASSPWSSSTDTQYF
TGTGCCAGCAGCCCCTGGAGCTCTAGCACAGATACGCAGTATTTT
>TRBV7-6|TRBJ2-1|-|many
CASSLAWSQTYNEQFF
TGTGCCAGCAGCTTAGCCTGGAGTCAGACCTACAATGAGCAGTTCTTC
>TRBV20-1|TRBJ2-4|-|medium-sized
CSASRDSRSKNIQYF
TGCAGTGCCTCCCGGGACTCACGATCCAAAAACATTCAGTACTTC
>TRBV24-1|TRBJ1-1|-|medium-sized
CATSDWGGTEAFF
TGTGCCACCAGTGATTGGGGGGGCACTGAAGCTTTCTTT
>TRBV28|TRBJ2-7|-|many
CASSSGPLYEQYF
TGTGCCAGCAGTTCGGGACCGCTATACGAGCAGTACTTC
>TRBV6-2/TRBV6-3|TRBJ2-2|-|many
CASSYDGSVIVDTGELFF
TGTGCCAGCAGTTACGATGGTAGCGTCATAGTAGACACCGGGGAGCTGTTTTTT
>TRBV27|TRBJ2-7|TRBD2|many
CASSLLLAGEQYF
TGTGCCAGCAGTTTACTGCTAGCGGGTGAGCAGTACTTC
>TRBV28|TRBJ2-7|-|medium-sized
CASRTSVSYEQYF
TGTGCCAGCAGAACGTCAGTTTCCTACGAGCAGTACTTC
>TRBV11-2|TRBJ1-2|-|medium-sized
CASSYTQGTTYGYTF
TGTGCCAGCAGCTACACACAGGGAACCACCTATGGCTACACCTTC
>TRBV6-6|TRBJ2-7|TRBD2|many
CASSYSAPRFSGRAYEQYF
TGTGCCAGCAGTTACTCGGCCCCCCGTTTTAGCGGGCGGGCCTACGAGCAGTACTTC
>TRBV5-4|TRBJ1-3|-|-
CASSLAPGTGPGNTIYF
TGTGCCAGCAGCTTGGCCCCCGGCACTGGACCTGGAAACACCATATATTTT
>TRBV7-9|TRBJ1-1|TRBD1|medium-sized
CASSRWTGPEEAFF
TGTGCCAGCAGCCGATGGACAGGGCCCGAGGAAGCTTTCTTT
>TRBV7-9|TRBJ2-7|-|many
CASSRDFYQGPYEQYF
TGTGCCAGCAGCAGAGATTTTTATCAGGGCCCGTACGAGCAGTACTTC
>TRBV28|TRBJ1-5|TRBD1|many
CASSLAGTANNQPQHF
TGTGCCAGCAGTTTAGCCGGGACAGCCAACAATCAGCCCCAGCATTTT
>TRBV28|TRBJ2-4|TRBD2|many
CASSFSGKQYF
TGTGCCAGCAGTTTTAGCGGGAAACAGTACTTC
>TRBV1|TRBJ2-2|-|-
CTRRTGEEGGDTGELFF
TGCACCAGAAGGACAGGGGAAGAGGGAGGGGACACCGGGGAGCTGTTTTTT
>TRBV29-1|TRBJ2-7|-|-
CSVEERRGYEQYF
TGCAGCGTTGAAGAGCGGAGGGGCTACGAGCAGTACTTC
>TRBV7-9|TRBJ2-1|TRBD2|many
CASSRNVRLAGVYNEQFF
TGTGCCAGCAGCCGAAATGTTAGACTAGCGGGAGTGTATAATGAGCAGTTCTTC
>TRBV2|TRBJ2-7|TRBD1|medium-sized
CASSALGTGTYEQYF
TGTGCCAGCAGCGCACTCGGGACAGGGACGTACGAGCAGTACTTC
>TRBV5-1|TRBJ2-5|TRBD1|many
CASSFTGAQETQYF
TGCGCCAGCAGCTTTACAGGGGCGCAAGAGACCCAGTACTTC
>TRBV27|TRBJ2-1|TRBD2|many
CASSFGTSGEQFF
TGTGCCAGCAGCTTCGGGACTAGCGGTGAGCAGTTCTTC
>TRBV3-1|TRBJ2-3|-|medium-sized
CASSPPIRTDTQYF
TGTGCCAGCAGCCCCCCTATACGCACAGATACGCAGTATTTT
>TRBV12-3/TRBV12-4|TRBJ2-7|-|many
CASSLTIYEQYF
TGTGCCAGCAGTTTGACGATCTACGAGCAGTACTTC
>TRBV18|TRBJ2-2|-|many
CASSRQVGANTGELFF
TGTGCCAGCTCAAGGCAGGTCGGCGCGAACACCGGGGAGCTGTTTTTT
>TRBV5-6|TRBJ2-7|-|many
CASSLAGSYEQYF
TGTGCCAGCAGCTTGGCCGGTAGCTACGAGCAGTACTTC
>TRBV7-9|TRBJ1-5|-|medium-sized
CASSADWQPQHF
TGTGCCAGCAGCGCCGATTGGCAGCCCCAGCATTTT
>TRBV5-1|TRBJ1-1|-|many
CASSSDILAPMNTEAFF
TGCGCCAGCAGTTCCGATATTCTAGCCCCCATGAACACTGAAGCTTTCTTT
>TRBV18|TRBJ1-2|TRBD1|once
CASSTGAYYGYTF
TGTGCCAGCTCAACAGGGGCATACTATGGCTACACCTTC
>TRBV19|TRBJ2-2|TRBD2|many
CASSTGLAGTGELFF
TGTGCCAGTAGTACCGGACTAGCGGGAACCGGGGAGCTGTTTTTT
>TRBV12-3/TRBV12-4|TRBJ1-1|TRBD1|many
CASTHRRRTGYTEAFF
TGTGCCAGCACCCACCGCCGCCGGACAGGCTACACTGAAGCTTTCTTT
>TRBV7-6|TRBJ2-3|-|many
CASSLQGSDTQYF
TGTGCCAGCAGCCTGCAGGGTTCAGATACGCAGTATTTT
>TRBV28|TRBJ2-6|-|many
CASSLAPQGNGANVLTF
TGTGCCAGCAGTTTGGCACCCCAGGGGAACGGGGCCAACGTCCTGACTTTC
>TRBV7-9|TRBJ2-7|-|many
CATNPRLAYEQYF
TGTGCCACCAACCCTCGACTAGCCTACGAGCAGTACTTC
>TRBV5-1|TRBJ1-5|TRBD1|many
CASSPGQGAGQPQHF
TGCGCCAGCAGCCCAGGACAGGGGGCAGGTCAGCCCCAGCATTTT
>TRBV6-5|TRBJ1-1|TRBD1|few
CASSGTGIGNTEAFF
TGTGCCAGCAGTGGGACAGGGATAGGGAACACTGAAGCTTTCTTT
>TRBV5-1|TRBJ1-1|TRBD1|many
CASSQRQGRDTEAFF
TGCGCCAGCAGCCAACGACAGGGTAGGGACACTGAAGCTTTCTTT
>TRBV2|TRBJ2-7|-|many
CASSVAEQYF
TGTGCCAGCAGTGTTGCCGAGCAGTACTTC
>TRBV28|TRBJ2-5|-|many
CASSQGGWETQYF
TGTGCCAGCAGCCAGGGGGGATGGGAGACCCAGTACTTC
>TRBV29-1|TRBJ2-2|-|medium-sized
CSVRGLGTGELFF
TGCAGCGTACGGGGTTTGGGGACCGGGGAGCTGTTTTTT
>TRBV7-6|TRBJ2-7|-|medium-sized
CASSLVWYEQYF
TGTGCCAGCAGCTTAGTCTGGTACGAGCAGTACTTC
>TRBV7-9|TRBJ2-3|-|medium-sized
CASSHAPDTQYF
TGTGCCAGCAGCCACGCCCCAGATACGCAGTATTTT
>TRBV12-3/TRBV12-4|TRBJ2-1|TRBD2|-
CASSHGTSGRSSSYNEQFF
TGTGCCAGCAGCCACGGGACTAGCGGGAGAAGCAGCTCCTACAATGAGCAGTTCTTC
>TRBV20-1|TRBJ1-1|-|many
CSCRANTEAFF
TGCAGTTGCAGGGCGAACACTGAAGCTTTCTTT
>TRBV20-1|TRBJ2-3|-|medium-sized
CSASDRSTDTQYF
TGCAGTGCTAGCGACAGGAGCACAGATACGCAGTATTTT
>TRBV10-3|TRBJ1-1|-|medium-sized
CASKRADGTEAFF
TGTGCCTCAAAAAGGGCCGACGGGACTGAAGCTTTCTTT
>TRBV4-2|TRBJ2-5|TRBD1|many
CASSRDGGTGGETQYF
TGTGCCAGCAGCCGGGATGGCGGGACAGGAGGAGAGACCCAGTACTTC
>TRBV6-6|TRBJ1-5|-|many
CASSYVGRGPQHF
TGTGCCAGCAGTTACGTGGGAAGGGGGCCCCAGCATTTT
>TRBV24-1|TRBJ2-5|TRBD1|medium-sized
CATSDFTGGQETQYF
TGTGCCACCAGTGATTTTACAGGGGGCCAAGAGACCCAGTACTTC
>TRBV20-1|TRBJ2-3|TRBD1|many
CSATGTGSPDTQYF
TGCAGTGCGACCGGGACAGGGTCCCCAGATACGCAGTATTTT